This TCR beta chain was sequenced for a study of cytomegalovirus exposure and HLA in healthy donors. About the research overall: The platform used for the approximately 120 validation repertoires matched that of the 600 to 800 first-cohort repertoires, a later analysis reported.

The study, taken as a whole, reports: Cytomegalovirus status was reportedly diagnosed by the classifier with high specificity and sensitivity.

TCRdb keeps only in-frame clones here, not all; method: immunoSEQ multiplex PCR. Among around 63,000 clones, 89% were seen once, and the ten largest hold around 1.3%. A remark on this clone: Its cognate antigen is unknown.

V gave up 3 bases and J gave up 2 bases; unmatched junction bases: 5. The CDR3 spans 15 residues. CDR1 and CDR2 from the germline V gene are LNHDA and SQIVND (reference sequence). The TCR originated in a woman between 18 and 30 years old in good health and CMV-seronegative. The rearrangement uses TRBV19 and TRBJ1-2; 8 bases fit TRBD1. The sequencing sample was made of PBMCs. This CDR3 is CASSISQGANYGYTF. The CDR3 coding sequence is TGTGCCAGTAGTATCTCTCAGGGGGCGAACTATGGCTACACCTTC.